The rows below give T cell receptor beta chains drawn from one sample of a study of cytomegalovirus exposure and HLA in healthy donors. Produced via immunoSEQ multiplex PCR; TCRdb's table is partial and in-frame only. The table lists 90,000 to 110,000 clones, roughly 70% of them singletons. Sequenced sample: PBMCs. The receptors were sampled from a woman aged 70-85 years in good health and CMV-seropositive. CDR3s include the opening cysteine and the closing phenylalanine or tryptophan. A D gene is named only where the DNA matches it firmly. Clone size, where shown, is once, few, many, or a class for clones that have expanded.

V gene,J gene,D gene,clone size,CDR3 protein,CDR3 DNA
TRBV9,TRBJ1-5,.,.,CASSPDLDTALGPQHF,TGTGCCAGCAGCCCCGACCTGGACACCGCCCTGGGGCCCCAGCATTTT
TRBV2,TRBJ2-7,TRBD2,.,CASSGLAYEQYF,TGTGCCAGCTCCGGACTAGCATACGAGCAGTACTTC
TRBV7-2,TRBJ2-3,TRBD2,once,CASSLPPGRGAPDTQYF,TGTGCCAGCAGCTTACCCCCAGGGAGGGGAGCACCGGATACGCAGTATTTT
TRBV7-2,TRBJ2-1,.,.,CASSPDTVDNEQFF,TGTGCCAGCAGCCCCGACACGGTAGACAATGAGCAGTTCTTC
TRBV10-2,TRBJ1-6,.,.,CASSESGGNSPLHF,TGCGCCAGCAGTGAGTCGGGGGGAAATTCACCCCTCCACTTT
TRBV19,TRBJ1-1,.,.,CASSLMNTEAFF,TGTGCCAGTAGTTTAATGAACACTGAAGCTTTCTTT
TRBV6-6,TRBJ1-6,.,.,CASSYAQGTNSPLHF,TGTGCCAGCAGTTACGCGCAGGGTACCAATTCACCCCTCCACTTT
TRBV2,TRBJ1-4,TRBD1,.,CASAEDRVNEKLFF,TGTGCCAGCGCGGAGGACAGGGTAAATGAAAAACTGTTTTTT
TRBV5-1,TRBJ2-1,TRBD2,.,CASSWTSGGNEQFF,TGCGCCAGCAGCTGGACTAGCGGGGGCAATGAGCAGTTCTTC
TRBV7-8,TRBJ2-5,.,once,CASSSRAIASRETQYF,TGTGCCAGCAGCTCCCGGGCCATAGCTAGCAGGGAGACCCAGTACTTC
TRBV6-5,TRBJ2-3,.,.,CASSRAGTDTQYF,TGTGCCAGCAGTCGGGCAGGGACAGATACGCAGTATTTT
TRBV19,TRBJ1-3,TRBD1,.,CASRRQGSGNTIYF,TGTGCCAGTAGACGACAGGGGTCTGGAAACACCATATATTTT
TRBV7-6,TRBJ2-1,TRBD2,.,CASSLLLRGGSHEQFF,TGTGCCAGCAGCCTCCTTCTGCGGGGGGGCAGCCATGAGCAGTTCTTC
TRBV30,TRBJ2-7,TRBD2,once,CAGVTWLAGGRSSYEQYF,TGTGCCGGGGTGACGTGGCTAGCGGGGGGACGGAGCTCCTACGAGCAGTACTTC
TRBV6-5,TRBJ1-2,TRBD1,.,CASSQRQGDIYGYTF,TGTGCCAGCAGCCAAAGACAGGGCGATATCTATGGCTACACCTTC
TRBV7-3,TRBJ1-4,TRBD1,few,CASSSVPRGQGNEKLFF,TGTGCCAGCAGCTCAGTACCCCGAGGACAGGGTAATGAAAAACTGTTTTTT
TRBV7-9,TRBJ1-1,.,.,CASSSQMNTEAFF,TGTGCCAGCAGCTCTCAGATGAACACTGAAGCTTTCTTT
TRBV2,TRBJ1-1,TRBD1,.,CASSGQANTEAFF,TGTGCCAGCAGCGGACAGGCGAACACTGAAGCTTTCTTT
TRBV11-2,TRBJ2-3,.,.,CASSLLSAGTSTDTQYF,TGTGCCAGCAGCTTGTTATCGGCGGGGACTAGCACAGATACGCAGTATTTT
TRBV7-9,TRBJ2-3,TRBD2,.,CASSLMTSGAYTQYF,TGTGCCAGCAGCTTAATGACTAGCGGGGCCTATACGCAGTATTTT
TRBV15,TRBJ1-2,.,.,CATSRDEAGEGYTF,TGTGCCACCAGCAGAGATGAGGCAGGGGAGGGCTACACCTTC
TRBV7-9,TRBJ1-3,.,few,CASSLAQGNGNTIYF,TGTGCCAGCAGCTTAGCGCAGGGAAATGGAAACACCATATATTTT
TRBV7-9,TRBJ1-2,.,few,CASSVGGGYTF,TGTGCCAGCAGCGTCGGGGGTGGCTACACCTTC
TRBV5-4,TRBJ1-4,.,.,CASSTTGNEKLFF,TGTGCCAGCAGCACCACGGGTAATGAAAAACTGTTTTTT
TRBV18,TRBJ2-1,.,.,CASSLWGPYNEQFF,TGTGCCAGCTCTCTCTGGGGGCCCTACAATGAGCAGTTCTTC
TRBV6-4,TRBJ2-2,.,.,CASSVRHSVTGELFF,TGTGCCAGCAGTGTCAGACACTCGGTCACCGGGGAGCTGTTTTTT
TRBV6-4,TRBJ2-3,.,.,CASSPEDRNTQYF,TGTGCCAGCAGCCCCGAGGACAGAAATACGCAGTATTTT
TRBV7-9,TRBJ2-7,.,.,CASSSRSGQYF,TGTGCCAGCAGCTCTCGGTCGGGGCAGTACTTC
TRBV7-7,TRBJ1-2,TRBD1,.,CASTSLTILGAGGDYGYTF,TGTGCTAGCACCAGTCTGACCATACTCGGGGCAGGGGGTGACTATGGCTACACCTTC
TRBV2,TRBJ1-4,TRBD1,.,CASRRTGDGEKLFF,TGTGCCAGCAGGAGGACAGGGGACGGTGAAAAACTGTTTTTT
TRBV30,TRBJ2-7,.,.,CACLRRDSYEQYF,TGTGCCTGTCTAAGGAGGGATTCCTACGAGCAGTACTTC
TRBV6-4,TRBJ1-6,.,.,CASSDEGGNSPLHF,TGTGCCAGCAGTGACGAGGGAGGTAATTCACCCCTCCACTTT
TRBV27,TRBJ1-6,.,.,CASSLSTARSYNSPLHF,TGTGCCAGCAGTTTATCCACAGCCCGCTCCTATAATTCACCCCTCCACTTT
TRBV5-1,TRBJ2-1,TRBD1,once,CASGTGGYEQFF,TGCGCCAGCGGGACAGGGGGCTATGAGCAGTTCTTC
TRBV7-9,TRBJ2-7,.,.,CASSLGLGYEQYF,TGTGCCAGCAGCTTAGGTCTCGGTTACGAGCAGTACTTC
TRBV18,TRBJ1-1,.,.,CASSSERKNTEAFF,TGTGCCAGCTCGTCCGAGCGTAAGAACACTGAAGCTTTCTTT
TRBV2,TRBJ2-7,.,.,CASSKGSSYEQYF,TGTGCCAGCAGTAAAGGGAGCTCCTACGAGCAGTACTTC